These 12 T cell receptor beta chains share one sample of origin, sequenced in a study of somatic mutations in cytotoxic T cells in rheumatoid arthritis. Some clones are missing from TCRdb's copy, which holds only in-frame ones; the method was immunoSEQ multiplex PCR. Among around 6,000 clones listed, around 77% were seen once. The specimen comprised CD8+ T cells sorted from blood, sampled at a follow-up visit. The receptor source for this set is a woman between 70 and 85 years old with rheumatoid arthritis.

This sequence joins TRBV7-9 and TRBJ2-7; TRBD1 matches 9 bases. In germline, CDR1 is SEHNR, CDR2 FQNEAQ (reference sequence). V lost 3 bases to trimming and J lost 12 bases; unmatched junction nucleotides: 12. This CDR3 is built from 14 residues. CDR3 amino acids: CASSFAGTGTSRYF. CDR3 DNA: TGTGCCAGCAGCTTCGCCGGGACAGGGACATCGCGGTACTTC.

This clone occurred once. This chain connects TRBV5-1 to TRBJ2-2; TRBD1 matches 8 bases. The V segment lost 0 bases and the J segment 5 bases; nucleotides outside the gene matches: 6. The CDR3 has 16 residues. Germline loops: CDR1 SGHRS, CDR2 YFSETQ. The DNA of the CDR3 is TGCGCCAGCAGCTTGGTGTGGCAGGGGGCGACCGGGGAGCTGTTTTTT. This sequence encodes CASSLVWQGATGELFF.

The chain uses TRBV6-5 and TRBJ1-1; no firm D call. CDR1 and CDR2 (germline): MNHEY, SVGAGI. V lost 0 bases to trimming and J lost 1 base, with 9 bases between them. The CDR3 is made up of 15 amino acids. The CDR3 DNA reads as TGTGCCAGCAGTTACTCGAGCAGCGGGAACACTGAAGCTTTCTTT. This gives the protein CASSYSSSGNTEAFF.

V and J are TRBV7-9 and TRBJ2-7, with D possibly TRBD1 on 6 matching bases. Per the germline V gene, CDR1 is SEHNR and CDR2 is FQNEAQ (reference sequence). This CDR3 contains 17 residues. V dropped 5 bases and J dropped 0 bases, with 20 bases sitting between them. CDR3 sequence: CASSPSATGRSSYEQYF. CDR3 in DNA: TGTGCCAGCAGCCCCTCGGCTACAGGGAGAAGCTCCTACGAGCAGTACTTC.

The genes are TRBV5-4 and TRBJ2-5, with D unclear. CDR1 and CDR2 from the germline V gene are SGHNT and YYREEE (reference sequence). The CDR3 sequence is 14 residues long. V was cut by 0 bases and J by 1 base, with 7 bases left in between. This CDR3 reads CASSLGRFQETQYF. The CDR3 DNA reads as TGTGCCAGCAGCTTGGGCAGATTCCAAGAGACCCAGTACTTC.

The chain links TRBV2 to TRBJ2-7; D is undetermined. The germline CDR1 and CDR2 sequences are SNHLY and FYNNEI. The CDR3 loop spans 11 amino acids. V was cut by 3 bases and J by 4 bases, with 4 bases left in between. The CDR3 nucleotides are TGTGCCAGCAGTGATGTGTACGAGCAGTACTTC. Protein: CASSDVYEQYF.

A note on this clone: A junction boundary mismatches the germline segment, possibly from a read error. The chain carries TRBV10-3 and TRBJ2-1; D remains unclear. This CDR3 is built from 11 residues. The germline V gene encodes CDR1 ENHRY and CDR2 SYGVKD. The CDR3 region is CAITPGGFPVF. In nucleotides, the CDR3 is TGTGCCATCACCCCCGGCGGTTTCCCCGTCTTC.

By share, this clone ranks as medium-sized. The V call is TRBV19, the J call TRBJ2-1; tentatively, D is TRBD2 (7 bases). Germline CDR1 reads LNHDA; CDR2 reads SQIVND (reference sequence). The CDR3 is 15 residues long. The ends were cut back, 1 base at V and 6 bases at J, with 13 bases in the middle. The CDR3 is CASSIVGGLSNEQFF. The CDR3 DNA is TGTGCCAGTAGTATAGTGGGGGGGCTTTCCAATGAGCAGTTCTTC.

The CDR3 loop is CASSQGPRDSAQHF. The CDR3 nucleotides read TGCGCCAGCAGCCAAGGACCCCGGGACAGTGCTCAGCATTTT. The rearrangement joins TRBV4-1 to TRBJ1-5, with TRBD1 identical over 7 bases. The CDR3 extends over 14 amino acids. Per the germline V gene, CDR1 is MGHRA and CDR2 is YSYEKL. The J segment lost 13 bases and the V segment lost 1 base, leaving 10 bases of the junction unmatched.

The V gene is TRBV7-6, the J gene TRBJ2-1, with 11 bases fitting TRBD2. The CDR3 length is 18 residues. The junction had 8 bases not matched to a gene; V was cut back by 2 bases and J by 2 bases. Germline V gene lookup returns CDR1 SGHVS and CDR2 FNYEAQ. The CDR3 region has the DNA TGTGCCAGCAGCTTAAGGCTTAGACTAGCGGGGACCTACAATGAGCAGTTCTTC. This sequence encodes CASSLRLRLAGTYNEQFF.

The chain combines TRBV7-6 with TRBJ1-1; D gene uncertain. V was shortened by 1 base and J by 2 bases, with 8 bases between the two germline ends. Per the germline V gene, CDR1 is SGHVS and CDR2 is FNYEAQ. The CDR3 extends over 14 amino acids. Here the CDR3 DNA reads TGTGCCAGCAGCTTAGGACAAACTAACACTGAAGCTTTCTTT. It codes for CASSLGQTNTEAFF.

This clone has only one observation. V gene TRBV4-1 combines with J gene TRBJ2-5; D is ambiguous. This CDR3 region has 13 residues. The ends were cut back, 2 bases at V and 5 bases at J, with 9 bases in the middle. CDR1 MGHRA and CDR2 YSYEKL come from the germline V gene. The CDR3 reads CASSQRTWETQYF. The DNA of the CDR3 is TGCGCCAGCAGCCAAAGGACGTGGGAGACCCAGTACTTC.